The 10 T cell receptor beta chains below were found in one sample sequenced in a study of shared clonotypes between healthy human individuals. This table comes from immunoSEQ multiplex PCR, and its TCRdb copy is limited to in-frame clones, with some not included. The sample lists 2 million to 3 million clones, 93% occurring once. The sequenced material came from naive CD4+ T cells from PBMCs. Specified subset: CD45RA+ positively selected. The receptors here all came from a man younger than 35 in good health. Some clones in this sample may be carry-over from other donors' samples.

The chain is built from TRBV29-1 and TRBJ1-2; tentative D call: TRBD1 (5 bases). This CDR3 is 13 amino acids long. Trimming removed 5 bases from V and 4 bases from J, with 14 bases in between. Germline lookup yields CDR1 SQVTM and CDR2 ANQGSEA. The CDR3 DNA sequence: TGCAGCGTTTCCAGGGTGTTACTCTATGGCTACACCTTC. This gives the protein CSVSRVLLYGYTF.

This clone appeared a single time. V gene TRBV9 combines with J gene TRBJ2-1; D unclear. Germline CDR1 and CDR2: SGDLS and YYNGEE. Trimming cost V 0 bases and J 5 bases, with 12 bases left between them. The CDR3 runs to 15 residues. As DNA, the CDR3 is TGTGCCAGCAGCGTAGATCGGCTGAAGGACAATGAGCAGTTCTTC. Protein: CASSVDRLKDNEQFF.

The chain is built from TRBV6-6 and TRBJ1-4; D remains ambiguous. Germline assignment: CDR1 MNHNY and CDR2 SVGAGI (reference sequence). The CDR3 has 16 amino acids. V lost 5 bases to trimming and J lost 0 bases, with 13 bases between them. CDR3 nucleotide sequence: TGTGCCAGCAGTCACATACCAGCAGCAACTAATGAAAAACTGTTTTTT. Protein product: CASSHIPAATNEKLFF.

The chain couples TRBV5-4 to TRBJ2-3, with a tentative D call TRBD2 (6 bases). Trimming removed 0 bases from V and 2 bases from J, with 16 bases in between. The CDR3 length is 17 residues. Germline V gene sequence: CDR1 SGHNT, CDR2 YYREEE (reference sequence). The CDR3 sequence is CASSLGISGQITDTQYF. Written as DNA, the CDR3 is TGTGCCAGCAGCTTGGGGATTAGCGGACAAATCACAGATACGCAGTATTTT. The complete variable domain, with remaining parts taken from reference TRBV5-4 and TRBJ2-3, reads ETGVTQSPTHLIKTRGQQVTLRCSSQSGHNTVSWYQQALGQGPQFIFQYYREEENGRGNFPPRFSGLQFPNYSSELNVNALELDDSALYLCASSLGISGQITDTQYFGPGTRLTVL.

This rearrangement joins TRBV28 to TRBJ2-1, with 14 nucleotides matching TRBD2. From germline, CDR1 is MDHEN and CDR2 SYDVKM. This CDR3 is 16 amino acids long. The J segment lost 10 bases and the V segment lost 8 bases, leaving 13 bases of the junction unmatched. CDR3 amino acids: CASGLTGLAGAGEQFF. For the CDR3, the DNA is TGTGCCAGCGGGTTGACGGGACTAGCGGGAGCTGGCGAGCAGTTCTTC.

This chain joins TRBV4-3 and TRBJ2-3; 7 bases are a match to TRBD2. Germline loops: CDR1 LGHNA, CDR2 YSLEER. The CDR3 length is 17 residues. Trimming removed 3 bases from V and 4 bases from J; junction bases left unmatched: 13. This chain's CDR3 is CASSQREWSGGPDTQYF. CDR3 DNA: TGCGCCAGCAGCCAGCGGGAGTGGAGCGGCGGGCCAGATACGCAGTATTTT.

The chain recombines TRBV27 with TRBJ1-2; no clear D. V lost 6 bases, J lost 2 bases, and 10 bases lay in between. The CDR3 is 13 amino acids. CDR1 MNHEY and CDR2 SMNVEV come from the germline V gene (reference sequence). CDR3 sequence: CASRKGGNYGYTF. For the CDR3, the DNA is TGTGCCAGCAGAAAAGGAGGGAACTATGGCTACACCTTC.

CDR3 region: CASSRLQGAYSSGANVLTF. CDR3 in DNA: TGCGCCAGCAGTCGGTTACAGGGGGCGTATTCCTCTGGGGCCAACGTCCTGACTTTC. This chain connects TRBV23-1 to TRBJ2-6, with TRBD1 matching over 9 bases. TRBV23-1 is recorded as an ORF, its role being uncertain. The V gene end was trimmed by 4 bases and the J gene end by 0 bases; junction bases not matched to a gene: 10. CDR3 length: 19 amino acids.

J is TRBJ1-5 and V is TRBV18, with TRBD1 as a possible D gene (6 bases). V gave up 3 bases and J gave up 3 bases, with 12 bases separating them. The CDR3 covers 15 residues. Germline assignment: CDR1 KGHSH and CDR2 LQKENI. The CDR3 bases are TGTGCCAGCTCACCCCAGACAGGAGTCAATCAGCCCCAGCATTTT. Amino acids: CASSPQTGVNQPQHF.

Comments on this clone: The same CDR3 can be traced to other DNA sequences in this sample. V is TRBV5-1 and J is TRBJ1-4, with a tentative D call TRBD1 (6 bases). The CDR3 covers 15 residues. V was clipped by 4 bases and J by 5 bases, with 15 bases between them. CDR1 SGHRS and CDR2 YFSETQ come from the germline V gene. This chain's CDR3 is CASSPGTGANEKLFF. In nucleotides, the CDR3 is TGCGCCAGCAGCCCGGGGACGGGGGCAAATGAAAAACTGTTTTTT.